A few counts support the clone carrying this T cell receptor beta chain. Its target is not known. Method: immunoSEQ multiplex PCR; TCRdb's copy keeps in-frame clones and lacks some. The sample carries over 85,000 clones, more than 75% recorded once. The CDR3 covers 17 residues. Germline V lookup: CDR1 SGHVS, CDR2 FNYEAQ. Trimming removed 4 bases from V and 7 bases from J, with 25 bases in between. The data belong to a study of cytomegalovirus exposure and HLA in healthy donors. Study outcomes and limitations: Generally TCR sequences proved uncommon, though certain public TCRs appeared in numerous donors. The study recorded some 160 TCR beta chains that were cytomegalovirus-associated.

The material sequenced was PBMCs. The sequence came from a woman in her 30s in good health and CMV-seropositive. This chain uses TRBV7-6 with TRBJ2-5, with D tentatively TRBD2 (6 bases). Here the CDR3 DNA reads TGTGCCAGCAGCTCGACGCCGGCAGGGTTTGGAGGGGCGACCCAGTACTTC. It encodes CASSSTPAGFGGATQYF.